The sequence of this T cell receptor (beta chain) was determined in a study of T cell repertoires in cytomegalovirus infection (dated by TCRdb to between 2018 and 2020). The study in broad terms: Recently identified HLA-C-restricted CMV epitopes, whose presentation resists viral immunomodulation, were targeted by peptide stimulations together with well-studied HLA-B-restricted epitopes. Donor HLA type was relevant to the analysis, as public TCR beta signatures indicated carriage of CMV infection together with the matching HLA type.

Interpreted using the paper, the treatment or condition label stands for: in vitro stimulation with specific CMV peptide epitopes to enrich CMV-specific T cells. Overall results and qualifications from the work: The ex vivo response was dominated by HLA-C-restricted CMV-specific TCR beta clonotypes, which also provided the single most frequent clonotype in two of eight donors. In both this cohort and an independent cohort of more than 350 donors, the cumulative frequency of public TCR beta family members distinguished carriers of CMV infection plus the relevant HLA type.

Sequencing was performed on an Illumina HiSeq 1500. TCRdb took the public reads, trimmed them with fastp at Q25, ran MiXCR for clone calling and kept in-frame beta chains. Rows with one shared CDR3 protein collapse into an entry with the most common genes and DNA. The sample profile shows about 220,000 distinct CDR3 sequences; roughly two fifths of them were found once. Of the sample, approximately 60% falls within the top ten clones. This clonotype occurred a few times. Its antigen remains unidentified. Base qualities were left out, and no much larger clone turns up one base away. The specimen was CD8+ T cells from cultured PBMCs, collected from culture after CMV antigen stimulation. The TCR was taken from a human donor in good health (CMV status not recorded). Some clones in this sample may be carry-over from other donors' samples.

The DNA is TGTGCCAGCAGCGCTACCGGGACTCGAAGAAACACCATATATTTT. Protein translation: CASSATGTRRNTIYF. The sequence links TRBV7-8 to TRBJ1-3; possibly the D gene is TRBD1, per 5 matching bases. CDR1 and CDR2 are read off the germline V gene as SGHVS and FQNEAQ. Inclusive of the bounding cysteine and phenylalanine, the CDR3 is 15 residues long. The kept DNA is CDR3 alone, 45 bases in frame from the first base. The trim is 5 bases for V and 5 bases for J, with a gap of 16 bases between the germline ends.